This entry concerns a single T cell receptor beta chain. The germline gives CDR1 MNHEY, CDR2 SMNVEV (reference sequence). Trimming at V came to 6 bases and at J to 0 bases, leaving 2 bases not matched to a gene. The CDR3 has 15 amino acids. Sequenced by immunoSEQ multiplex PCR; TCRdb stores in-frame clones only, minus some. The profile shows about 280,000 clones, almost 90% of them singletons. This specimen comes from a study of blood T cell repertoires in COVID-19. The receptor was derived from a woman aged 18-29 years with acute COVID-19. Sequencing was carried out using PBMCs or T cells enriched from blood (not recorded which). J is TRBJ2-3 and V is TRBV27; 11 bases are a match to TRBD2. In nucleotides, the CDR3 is TGTGCCAGCAGCCGACTAGCGGGGAGCACAGATACGCAGTATTTT. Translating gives CASSRLAGSTDTQYF.